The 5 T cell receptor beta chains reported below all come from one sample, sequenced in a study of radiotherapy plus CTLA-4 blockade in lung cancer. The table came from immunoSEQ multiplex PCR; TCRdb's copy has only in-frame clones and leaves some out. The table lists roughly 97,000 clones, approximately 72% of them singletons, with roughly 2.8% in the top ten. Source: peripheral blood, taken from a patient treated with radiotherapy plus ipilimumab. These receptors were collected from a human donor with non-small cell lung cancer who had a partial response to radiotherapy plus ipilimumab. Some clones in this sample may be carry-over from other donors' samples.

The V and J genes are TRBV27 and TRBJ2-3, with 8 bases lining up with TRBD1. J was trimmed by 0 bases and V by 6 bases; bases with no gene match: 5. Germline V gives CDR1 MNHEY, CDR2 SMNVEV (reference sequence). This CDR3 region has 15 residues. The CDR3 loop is CASSPTGASTDTQYF. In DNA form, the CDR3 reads TGTGCCAGCAGCCCGACAGGGGCAAGCACAGATACGCAGTATTTT.

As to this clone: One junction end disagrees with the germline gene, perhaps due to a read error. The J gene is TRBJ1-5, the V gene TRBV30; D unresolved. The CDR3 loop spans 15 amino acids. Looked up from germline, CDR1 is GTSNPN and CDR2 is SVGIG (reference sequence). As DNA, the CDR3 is TGTGCCCGGAGCCTAGGCCTGAATAGCAATCAGCCCCAGCATTTT. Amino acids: CARSLGLNSNQPQHF.

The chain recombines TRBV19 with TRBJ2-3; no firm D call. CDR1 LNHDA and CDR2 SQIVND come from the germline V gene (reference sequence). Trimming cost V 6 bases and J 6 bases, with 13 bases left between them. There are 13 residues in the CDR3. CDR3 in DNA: TGTGCCAGTAGCCTAGACGGCGCGGATACGCAGTATTTT. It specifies CASSLDGADTQYF.

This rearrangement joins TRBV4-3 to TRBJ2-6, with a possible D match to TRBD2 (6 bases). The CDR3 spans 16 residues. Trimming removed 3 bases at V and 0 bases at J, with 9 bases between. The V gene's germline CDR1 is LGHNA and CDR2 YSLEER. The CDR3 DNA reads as TGCGCCAGCAGCCAGGGACTGTACTCTGGGGCCAACGTCCTGACTTTC. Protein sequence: CASSQGLYSGANVLTF.

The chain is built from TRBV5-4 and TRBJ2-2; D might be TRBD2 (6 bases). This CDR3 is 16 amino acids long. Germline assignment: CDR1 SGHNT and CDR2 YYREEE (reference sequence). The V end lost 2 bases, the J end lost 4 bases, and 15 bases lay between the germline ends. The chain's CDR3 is CASSLRTIRGTGELFF. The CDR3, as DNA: TGTGCCAGCAGCTTACGGACTATTCGGGGCACCGGGGAGCTGTTTTTT.